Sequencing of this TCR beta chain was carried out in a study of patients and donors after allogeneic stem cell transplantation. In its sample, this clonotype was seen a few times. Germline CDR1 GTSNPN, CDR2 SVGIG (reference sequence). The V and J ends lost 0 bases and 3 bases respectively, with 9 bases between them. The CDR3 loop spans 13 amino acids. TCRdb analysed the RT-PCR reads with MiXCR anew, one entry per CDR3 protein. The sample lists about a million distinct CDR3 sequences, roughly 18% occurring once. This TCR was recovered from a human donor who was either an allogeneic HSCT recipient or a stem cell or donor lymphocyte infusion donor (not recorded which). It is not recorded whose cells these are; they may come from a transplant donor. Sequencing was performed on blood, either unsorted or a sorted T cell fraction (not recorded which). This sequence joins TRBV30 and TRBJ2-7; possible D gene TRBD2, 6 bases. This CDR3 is CAWSVGSGYEQYF. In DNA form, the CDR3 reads TGTGCCTGGAGTGTTGGTAGCGGCTACGAGCAGTACTTC.